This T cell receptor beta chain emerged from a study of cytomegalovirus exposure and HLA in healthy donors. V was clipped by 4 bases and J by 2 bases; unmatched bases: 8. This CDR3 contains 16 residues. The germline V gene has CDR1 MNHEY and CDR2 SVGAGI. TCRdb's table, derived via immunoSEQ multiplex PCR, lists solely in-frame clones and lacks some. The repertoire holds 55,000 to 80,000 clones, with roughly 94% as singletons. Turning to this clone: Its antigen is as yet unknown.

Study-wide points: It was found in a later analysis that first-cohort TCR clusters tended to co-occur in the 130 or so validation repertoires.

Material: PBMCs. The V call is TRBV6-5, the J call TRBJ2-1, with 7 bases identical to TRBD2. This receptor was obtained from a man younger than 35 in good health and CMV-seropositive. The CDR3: CASSFSGPGAYNEQFF. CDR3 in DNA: TGTGCCAGCAGTTTTAGCGGGCCCGGGGCCTACAATGAGCAGTTCTTC.